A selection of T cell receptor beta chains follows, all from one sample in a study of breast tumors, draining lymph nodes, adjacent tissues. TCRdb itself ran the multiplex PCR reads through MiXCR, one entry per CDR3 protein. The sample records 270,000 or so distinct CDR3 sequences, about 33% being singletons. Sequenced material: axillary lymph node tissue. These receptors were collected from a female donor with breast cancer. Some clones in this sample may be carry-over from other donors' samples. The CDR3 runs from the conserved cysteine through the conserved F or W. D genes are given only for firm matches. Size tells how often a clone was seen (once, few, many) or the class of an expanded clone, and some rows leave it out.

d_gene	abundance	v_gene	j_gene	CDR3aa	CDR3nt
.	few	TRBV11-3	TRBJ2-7	CASSLSPGRTYIYEQYF	TGTGCCAGCAGCTTATCCCCAGGACGCACTTATATTTACGAGCAGTACTTC
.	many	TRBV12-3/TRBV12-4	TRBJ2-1	CASRSPHEQFF	TGTGCCAGCAGGTCTCCCCATGAGCAGTTCTTC
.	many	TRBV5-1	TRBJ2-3	CASSYTSTDTQYF	TGCGCCAGCAGCTATACAAGCACAGATACGCAGTATTTT
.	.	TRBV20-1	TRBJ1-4	CSAGEVAGDNEKLFF	TGCAGCGCTGGAGAAGTGGCAGGGGATAATGAAAAACTGTTTTTT
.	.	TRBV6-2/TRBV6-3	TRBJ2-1	CASRAGSWDEQFF	TGTGCCAGCAGAGCAGGGAGTTGGGATGAGCAGTTCTTC
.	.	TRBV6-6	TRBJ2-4	CASSEFNIQYF	TGTGCCAGCAGTGAGTTCAACATTCAGTACTTC
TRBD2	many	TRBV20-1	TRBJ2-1	CSARDPEASGRARLNEQFF	TGCAGTGCTAGAGATCCGGAGGCTAGCGGGAGGGCTAGGTTGAATGAGCAGTTCTTC
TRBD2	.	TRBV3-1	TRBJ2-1	CASRHTSAQINEQFF	TGTGCCAGCAGACATACTAGCGCTCAGATTAATGAGCAGTTCTTC
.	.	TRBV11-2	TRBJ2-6	CASSRWAGTPHSGANVLTF	TGTGCCAGCAGCCGCTGGGCCGGGACACCTCACTCTGGGGCCAACGTCCTGACTTTC
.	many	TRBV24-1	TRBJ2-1	CATSDGTWSSYNEQFF	TGTGCCACCAGTGATGGGACATGGAGCTCCTACAATGAGCAGTTCTTC